Listed below are T cell receptor beta chains from one sample, sequenced in a study of CD4 T cells in relation to SARS-CoV-2 and coronaviruses. Their antigens are not known. TCRdb keeps only in-frame clones here, not all; method: immunoSEQ multiplex PCR. The sample includes about 34,000 clones, around 80% of them seen just once. Sequenced material: memory CD4+ T cells from PBMCs, cultured in vitro. The receptor set was obtained from an adult with COVID-19. Each CDR3 is given with its conserved first and last residue. A D gene is named only where the DNA matches it firmly. Only part of the rows carry a size: once, few, many, or a class if the clone is expanded.

j_gene: TRBJ2-1
d_gene: -
v_gene: TRBV6-4
len: 13
abundance: -
CDR3nt: TGTGCCAGCGCAAGGACGAGGGGGAATGAGCAGTTCTTC
CDR3aa: CASARTRGNEQFF

j_gene: TRBJ2-2
d_gene: -
v_gene: TRBV4-1
len: 15
abundance: few
CDR3nt: TGCGCCAGCAGCTTCTGGGGTACGAACACCGGGGAGCTGTTTTTT
CDR3aa: CASSFWGTNTGELFF

j_gene: TRBJ2-1
d_gene: -
v_gene: TRBV6-5
len: 13
abundance: -
CDR3nt: TGTGCCAGCTGGAGGGCCCAGCCCAATGAGCAGTTCTTC
CDR3aa: CASWRAQPNEQFF

j_gene: TRBJ2-5
d_gene: TRBD2
v_gene: TRBV18
len: 18
abundance: -
CDR3nt: TGTGCCAGCTCACCAAGGACTAGCGGGAGAAGGCTGGAAGAGACCCAGTACTTC
CDR3aa: CASSPRTSGRRLEETQYF

j_gene: TRBJ1-4
d_gene: -
v_gene: TRBV6-5
len: 16
abundance: -
CDR3nt: TGTGCCAGCAGTTACTATGGGGCCTCGAGGGGCGAAAAACTGTTTTTT
CDR3aa: CASSYYGASRGEKLFF

j_gene: TRBJ2-3
d_gene: TRBD2
v_gene: TRBV15
len: 15
abundance: few
CDR3nt: TGTGCCACCAGCACGGGACTAGCGGACTCAGATACGCAGTATTTT
CDR3aa: CATSTGLADSDTQYF

j_gene: TRBJ1-2
d_gene: -
v_gene: TRBV30
len: 11
abundance: -
CDR3nt: TGTGCCTGGAGTGTAAACTATGGCTACACCTTC
CDR3aa: CAWSVNYGYTF

j_gene: TRBJ1-2
d_gene: -
v_gene: TRBV5-6
len: 17
abundance: -
CDR3nt: TGTGCCAGCAGCTTAGACCAATCACGCGCAGGGGACTATGGCTACACCTTC
CDR3aa: CASSLDQSRAGDYGYTF

j_gene: TRBJ2-3
d_gene: -
v_gene: TRBV18
len: 15
abundance: -
CDR3nt: TGTGCCAGCTCACCAAATCAGGAAGGCACAGATACGCAGTATTTT
CDR3aa: CASSPNQEGTDTQYF

j_gene: TRBJ2-7
d_gene: -
v_gene: TRBV3-1/TRBV3-2
len: 14
abundance: -
CDR3nt: TGTGCCAGCAGCCAAGGACGGATCTCCTACGAGCAGTACTTC
CDR3aa: CASSQGRISYEQYF

j_gene: TRBJ2-5
d_gene: TRBD1
v_gene: TRBV14
len: 17
abundance: -
CDR3nt: TGTGCCAGCAGCCAGGCTGCAGACAGGGGGTACCAAGAGACCCAGTACTTC
CDR3aa: CASSQAADRGYQETQYF

j_gene: TRBJ2-1
d_gene: -
v_gene: TRBV7-2
len: 14
abundance: -
CDR3nt: TGTGCCAGCAGCTTAGGAGGGTCGCTGGGTGAGCAGTTCTTC
CDR3aa: CASSLGGSLGEQFF

j_gene: TRBJ1-6
d_gene: TRBD1
v_gene: TRBV28
len: 16
abundance: -
CDR3nt: TGTGCCAGCACCCCCCCCGCGGGACAGCGGGATTCACCCCTCCACTTT
CDR3aa: CASTPPAGQRDSPLHF

j_gene: TRBJ2-7
d_gene: TRBD2
v_gene: TRBV30
len: 12
abundance: -
CDR3nt: TGTGCCTGGGGGACTAACCCCTACGAGCAGTACTTC
CDR3aa: CAWGTNPYEQYF

j_gene: TRBJ2-1
d_gene: -
v_gene: TRBV18
len: 15
abundance: once
CDR3nt: TGTGCCAGCTCACCACCAGTGGGTTTGGGGAATGAGCAGTTCTTC
CDR3aa: CASSPPVGLGNEQFF

j_gene: TRBJ2-5
d_gene: TRBD2
v_gene: TRBV19
len: 16
abundance: -
CDR3nt: TGTGCCAGTAGTAAGACTAGCGGGAGGGCCTCAGAGACCCAGTACTTC
CDR3aa: CASSKTSGRASETQYF

j_gene: TRBJ1-1
d_gene: -
v_gene: TRBV10-3
len: 13
abundance: -
CDR3nt: TGTGCCATCAGGGTGGACAGTTCCACTGAAGCTTTCTTT
CDR3aa: CAIRVDSSTEAFF

j_gene: TRBJ2-1
d_gene: -
v_gene: TRBV12-2
len: 15
abundance: -
CDR3nt: TGTGCAAGTCGCTTCCCTAGCGGCCGGGGGCGAGCGCAGTTCTTC
CDR3aa: CASRFPSGRGRAQFF

j_gene: TRBJ1-4
d_gene: -
v_gene: TRBV3-1/TRBV3-2
len: 13
abundance: once
CDR3nt: TGTGCCAGCACCCCGGGGCATAATGAAAAACTGTTTTTT
CDR3aa: CASTPGHNEKLFF

j_gene: TRBJ1-5
d_gene: -
v_gene: TRBV7-3
len: 18
abundance: few
CDR3nt: TGTGCCAGCAGCTTACTTGGCAGGGTTTATGTTAGCAATCAGCCCCAGCATTTT
CDR3aa: CASSLLGRVYVSNQPQHF

j_gene: TRBJ2-2
d_gene: TRBD2
v_gene: TRBV11-3
len: 17
abundance: once
CDR3nt: TGTGCCAGCAGCTCCGCTTTAGCGGGAGGGCCCACCGGGGAGCTGTTTTTT
CDR3aa: CASSSALAGGPTGELFF

j_gene: TRBJ1-4
d_gene: -
v_gene: TRBV3-1/TRBV3-2
len: 15
abundance: -
CDR3nt: TGTGCCAGCAGAGGACAGTTTGGGACTAATGAAAAACTGTTTTTT
CDR3aa: CASRGQFGTNEKLFF

j_gene: TRBJ1-1
d_gene: TRBD1
v_gene: TRBV19
len: 16
abundance: -
CDR3nt: TGTGCCAGTAGTATGTCCAGGGGGCGCGGGAGCGGTGAAGCTTTCTTT
CDR3aa: CASSMSRGRGSGEAFF

j_gene: TRBJ2-3
d_gene: -
v_gene: TRBV7-9
len: 14
abundance: -
CDR3nt: TGTGCCAGCAGCTTAGTTTGGGTTGGAGATACGCAGTATTTT
CDR3aa: CASSLVWVGDTQYF

j_gene: TRBJ2-1
d_gene: -
v_gene: TRBV11-2
len: 16
abundance: -
CDR3nt: TGTGCCAGCAGCTTGGGGCACTTTAGCTCCTACAATGAGCAGTTCTTC
CDR3aa: CASSLGHFSSYNEQFF

j_gene: TRBJ2-7
d_gene: -
v_gene: TRBV11-2
len: 17
abundance: -
CDR3nt: TGTGCCAGCAGCTTAGATAGTGCCCCTGCTTACTCCTACGAGCAGTACTTC
CDR3aa: CASSLDSAPAYSYEQYF

j_gene: TRBJ1-6
d_gene: -
v_gene: TRBV30
len: 13
abundance: -
CDR3nt: TGTGCCTGGAGCGAGCTAGGGGATTCACCCCTCCACTTT
CDR3aa: CAWSELGDSPLHF

j_gene: TRBJ2-3
d_gene: TRBD1
v_gene: TRBV5-6
len: 16
abundance: -
CDR3nt: TGTGCCAGCAGCTATGGGACAGGGGGAGGCACAGATACGCAGTATTTT
CDR3aa: CASSYGTGGGTDTQYF

j_gene: TRBJ2-3
d_gene: -
v_gene: TRBV9
len: 15
abundance: -
CDR3nt: TGTGCCAGCAGCGTAGGGCGATATGGGGGAGATACGCAGTATTTT
CDR3aa: CASSVGRYGGDTQYF

j_gene: TRBJ2-3
d_gene: -
v_gene: TRBV28
len: 12
abundance: once
CDR3nt: TGTGCCAGCAGTCAAGCGGGCTATACGCAGTATTTT
CDR3aa: CASSQAGYTQYF

j_gene: TRBJ2-1
d_gene: -
v_gene: TRBV7-2
len: 14
abundance: -
CDR3nt: TGTGCCAGCAGCTTAGACCCCCTCCAGGATGAGCAGTTCTTC
CDR3aa: CASSLDPLQDEQFF

j_gene: TRBJ2-1
d_gene: TRBD2
v_gene: TRBV6-2/TRBV6-3
len: 15
abundance: -
CDR3nt: TGTGCCAGCAGCCCCAAGCGGGAGAGAAACAATGAGCAGTTCTTC
CDR3aa: CASSPKRERNNEQFF

j_gene: TRBJ2-2
d_gene: TRBD2
v_gene: TRBV7-3
len: 15
abundance: -
CDR3nt: TGTGCCAGCAGCCCCACTAGCGTAGACACCGGGGAGCTGTTTTTT
CDR3aa: CASSPTSVDTGELFF

j_gene: TRBJ2-2
d_gene: -
v_gene: TRBV7-3
len: 16
abundance: -
CDR3nt: TGTGCCAGCAGCTTAACGGGCATGGTTGGGTCCGGGGAGCTGTTTTTT
CDR3aa: CASSLTGMVGSGELFF

j_gene: TRBJ2-7
d_gene: -
v_gene: TRBV5-1
len: 14
abundance: -
CDR3nt: TGCGCCAGCAGCTTGGGACTAAGCTCCTACGAGCAGTACTTC
CDR3aa: CASSLGLSSYEQYF

j_gene: TRBJ2-3
d_gene: -
v_gene: TRBV30
len: 12
abundance: -
CDR3nt: TGTGCCTGGAGTGTATTTCTAGATACGCAGTATTTT
CDR3aa: CAWSVFLDTQYF

j_gene: TRBJ2-2
d_gene: TRBD2
v_gene: TRBV6-5
len: 14
abundance: -
CDR3nt: TGTGCCAGCCGACTAGCGAGCTACACCGGGGAGCTGTTTTTT
CDR3aa: CASRLASYTGELFF

j_gene: TRBJ2-1
d_gene: TRBD1
v_gene: TRBV5-3
len: 14
abundance: once
CDR3nt: TGTGCCAGAAACGGGACAGGAGACTACAATGAGCAGTTCTTC
CDR3aa: CARNGTGDYNEQFF

j_gene: TRBJ2-1
d_gene: -
v_gene: TRBV7-9
len: 12
abundance: -
CDR3nt: TGTGCCAGCAGCTTAGTACTCGGCGAGCAGTTCTTC
CDR3aa: CASSLVLGEQFF

j_gene: TRBJ2-3
d_gene: TRBD2
v_gene: TRBV5-1
len: 14
abundance: -
CDR3nt: TGCGCCAGCAGCTCAACGGCGGGAGAAGATACGCAGTATTTT
CDR3aa: CASSSTAGEDTQYF

j_gene: TRBJ1-5
d_gene: -
v_gene: TRBV5-6
len: 16
abundance: -
CDR3nt: TGTGCCAGCAGCTTGAATTCTTTTGGAGGCAATCAGCCCCAGCATTTT
CDR3aa: CASSLNSFGGNQPQHF

j_gene: TRBJ1-6
d_gene: TRBD1
v_gene: TRBV5-1
len: 21
abundance: few
CDR3nt: TGCGCCAGCAGCTTCACATATTCACGACAGGGGGCAAGAGCCTATAATTCACCCCTCCACTTT
CDR3aa: CASSFTYSRQGARAYNSPLHF

j_gene: TRBJ1-1
d_gene: -
v_gene: TRBV29-1
len: 14
abundance: -
CDR3nt: TGCAGCGTTGCGGGGGGGCCGTTGAACACTGAAGCTTTCTTT
CDR3aa: CSVAGGPLNTEAFF

j_gene: TRBJ2-1
d_gene: TRBD1
v_gene: TRBV19
len: 16
abundance: -
CDR3nt: TGTGCCAGTAGTATAGCTAAGACAGGGGGGGACAATGAGCAGTTCTTC
CDR3aa: CASSIAKTGGDNEQFF

j_gene: TRBJ1-1
d_gene: -
v_gene: TRBV5-1
len: 13
abundance: -
CDR3nt: TGCGCCAGCAGCCTATATAGACAGGAGCGGGCTTTCTTT
CDR3aa: CASSLYRQERAFF

j_gene: TRBJ2-1
d_gene: TRBD2
v_gene: TRBV19
len: 16
abundance: -
CDR3nt: TGTGCCAGTAGTACCCTAACTAGCGGGCGAGGGGATGAGCAGTTCTTC
CDR3aa: CASSTLTSGRGDEQFF

j_gene: TRBJ2-5
d_gene: TRBD1
v_gene: TRBV6-6
len: 14
abundance: -
CDR3nt: TGTGCCAGCAGTTACTGGGACAGACAAGAGACCCAGTACTTC
CDR3aa: CASSYWDRQETQYF

j_gene: TRBJ2-1
d_gene: -
v_gene: TRBV28
len: 16
abundance: -
CDR3nt: TGTGCCAGCAGTTCTCGTTCCAGCCATTCCTACAATGAGCAGTTCTTC
CDR3aa: CASSSRSSHSYNEQFF

j_gene: TRBJ2-1
d_gene: -
v_gene: TRBV19
len: 14
abundance: -
CDR3nt: TGTGCCAGTACCCTCTGGGGCGGCCACAATGAGCAGTTCTTC
CDR3aa: CASTLWGGHNEQFF

j_gene: TRBJ2-7
d_gene: TRBD2
v_gene: TRBV28
len: 17
abundance: -
CDR3nt: TGTGCCAGCAGTTTTTTTCCGTCTAGCGGGTTACCCTACGAGCAGTACTTC
CDR3aa: CASSFFPSSGLPYEQYF

j_gene: TRBJ2-3
d_gene: TRBD2
v_gene: TRBV6-2/TRBV6-3
len: 16
abundance: -
CDR3nt: TGTGCCAGCAGTCGGGTACTAGCGCAGAGCACAGATACGCAGTATTTT
CDR3aa: CASSRVLAQSTDTQYF

j_gene: TRBJ2-3
d_gene: TRBD1
v_gene: TRBV18
len: 16
abundance: -
CDR3nt: TGTGCCAGCTCACCAGGCGACAGGGTTGGCACAGATACGCAGTATTTT
CDR3aa: CASSPGDRVGTDTQYF

j_gene: TRBJ2-2
d_gene: TRBD1
v_gene: TRBV28
len: 13
abundance: -
CDR3nt: TGTGCCAGCAGTTTAGGGGACAGGGGGGAGCTGTTTTTT
CDR3aa: CASSLGDRGELFF

j_gene: TRBJ2-7
d_gene: TRBD2
v_gene: TRBV7-8
len: 15
abundance: -
CDR3nt: TGTGCCAGCAGCAGGGGGGTACTAGCGGGCTACGAGCAGTACTTC
CDR3aa: CASSRGVLAGYEQYF